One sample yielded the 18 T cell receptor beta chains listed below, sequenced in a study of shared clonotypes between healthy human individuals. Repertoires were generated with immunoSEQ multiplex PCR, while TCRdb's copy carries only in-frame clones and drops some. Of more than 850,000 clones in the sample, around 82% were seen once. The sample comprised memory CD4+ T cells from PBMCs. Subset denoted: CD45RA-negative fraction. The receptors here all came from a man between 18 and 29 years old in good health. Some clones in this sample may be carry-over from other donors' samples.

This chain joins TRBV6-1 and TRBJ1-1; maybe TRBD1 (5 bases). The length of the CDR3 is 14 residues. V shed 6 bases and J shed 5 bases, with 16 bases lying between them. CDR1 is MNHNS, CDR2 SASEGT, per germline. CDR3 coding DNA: TGTGCCAGCAGGTTGACAGACGAACGGACTGAAGCTTTCTTT. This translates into CASRLTDERTEAFF.

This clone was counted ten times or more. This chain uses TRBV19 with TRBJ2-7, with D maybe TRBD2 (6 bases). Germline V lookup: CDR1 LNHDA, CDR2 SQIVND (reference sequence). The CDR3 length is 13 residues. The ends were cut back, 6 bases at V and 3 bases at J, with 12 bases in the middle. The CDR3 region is CASSGSYLYEQYF. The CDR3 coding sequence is TGTGCCAGTAGCGGGAGTTACCTCTACGAGCAGTACTTC. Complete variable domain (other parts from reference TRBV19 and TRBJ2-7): DGGITQSPKYLFRKEGQNVTLSCEQNLNHDAMYWYRQDPGQGLRLIYYSQIVNDFQKGDIAEGYSVSREKKESFPLTVTSAQKNPTAFYLCASSGSYLYEQYFGPGTRLTVT.

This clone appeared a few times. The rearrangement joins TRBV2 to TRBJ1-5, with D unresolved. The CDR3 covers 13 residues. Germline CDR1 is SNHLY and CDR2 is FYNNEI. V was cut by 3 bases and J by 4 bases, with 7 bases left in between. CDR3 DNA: TGTGCCAGCAGTGATTCGTGGAATCAGCCCCAGCATTTT. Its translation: CASSDSWNQPQHF.

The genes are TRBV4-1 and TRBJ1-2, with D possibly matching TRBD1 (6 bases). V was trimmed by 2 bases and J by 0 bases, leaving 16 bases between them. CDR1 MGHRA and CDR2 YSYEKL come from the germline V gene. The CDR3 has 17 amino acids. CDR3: CASSQLPGHLANYGYTF. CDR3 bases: TGCGCCAGCAGCCAACTCCCGGGACATTTAGCTAACTATGGCTACACCTTC.

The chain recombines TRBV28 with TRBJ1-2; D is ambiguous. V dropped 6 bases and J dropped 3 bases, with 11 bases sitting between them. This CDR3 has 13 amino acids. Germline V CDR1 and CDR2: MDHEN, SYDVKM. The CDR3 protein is CASSSSPYYGYTF. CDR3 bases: TGTGCCAGCAGCTCTTCTCCATACTATGGCTACACCTTC.

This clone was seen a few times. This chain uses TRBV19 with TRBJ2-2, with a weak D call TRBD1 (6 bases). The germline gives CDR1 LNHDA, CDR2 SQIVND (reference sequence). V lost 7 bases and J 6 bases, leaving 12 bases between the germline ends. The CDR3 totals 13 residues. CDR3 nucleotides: TGTGCCAGTAAAACAGGGTATCCCGGGGAGCTGTTTTTT. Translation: CASKTGYPGELFF.

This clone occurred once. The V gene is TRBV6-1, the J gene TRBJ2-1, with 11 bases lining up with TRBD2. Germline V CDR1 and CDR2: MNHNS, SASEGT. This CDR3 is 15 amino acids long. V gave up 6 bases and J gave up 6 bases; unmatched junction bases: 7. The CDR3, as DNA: TGTGCCAGCAGAAGAATACTAGCGGGAGTCAATGAGCAGTTCTTC. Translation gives CASRRILAGVNEQFF.

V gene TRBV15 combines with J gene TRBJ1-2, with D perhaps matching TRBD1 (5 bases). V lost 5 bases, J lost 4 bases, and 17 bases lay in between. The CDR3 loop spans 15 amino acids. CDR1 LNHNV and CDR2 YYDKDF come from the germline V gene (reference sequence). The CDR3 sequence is CATSPRTWRGYGYTF. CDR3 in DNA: TGTGCCACCAGCCCTCGGACATGGCGGGGCTATGGCTACACCTTC.

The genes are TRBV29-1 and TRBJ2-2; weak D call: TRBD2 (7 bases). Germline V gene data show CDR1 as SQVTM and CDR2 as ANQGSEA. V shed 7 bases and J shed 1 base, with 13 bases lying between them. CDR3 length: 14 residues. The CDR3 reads CSAYGGRNTGELFF. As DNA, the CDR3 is TGCAGCGCCTACGGGGGGCGGAACACCGGGGAGCTGTTTTTT.

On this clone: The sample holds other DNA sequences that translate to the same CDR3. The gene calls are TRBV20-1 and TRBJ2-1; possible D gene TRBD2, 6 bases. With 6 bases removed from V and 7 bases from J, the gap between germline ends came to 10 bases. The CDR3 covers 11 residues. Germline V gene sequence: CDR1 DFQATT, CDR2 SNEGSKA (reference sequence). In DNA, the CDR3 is TGCAGTGCAAGACTAGTGAATGAGCAGTTCTTC. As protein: CSARLVNEQFF.

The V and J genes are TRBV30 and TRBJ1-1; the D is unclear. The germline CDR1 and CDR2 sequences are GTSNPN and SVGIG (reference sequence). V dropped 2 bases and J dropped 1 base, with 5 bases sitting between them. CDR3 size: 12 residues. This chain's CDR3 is CAWSPQNTEAFF. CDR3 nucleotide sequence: TGTGCCTGGAGTCCTCAGAACACTGAAGCTTTCTTT.

The CDR3 DNA reads as TGCGCCAGCAGCCAGGTTTGGTGGGACGAGCAGTACTTC. This sequence encodes CASSQVWWDEQYF. The V gene is TRBV4-3, the J gene TRBJ2-7; no definite D call. Germline CDR1 is LGHNA and CDR2 is YSLEER. The CDR3 extends over 13 amino acids. Trimming removed 3 bases from V and 5 bases from J, with 11 bases in between.

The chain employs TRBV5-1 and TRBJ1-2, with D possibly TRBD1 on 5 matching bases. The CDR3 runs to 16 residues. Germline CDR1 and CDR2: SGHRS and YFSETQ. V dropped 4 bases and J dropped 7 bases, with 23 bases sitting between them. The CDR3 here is CASSEMNGGAQSGYTF. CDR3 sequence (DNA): TGCGCCAGCAGCGAAATGAACGGAGGGGCCCAGTCTGGCTACACCTTC.

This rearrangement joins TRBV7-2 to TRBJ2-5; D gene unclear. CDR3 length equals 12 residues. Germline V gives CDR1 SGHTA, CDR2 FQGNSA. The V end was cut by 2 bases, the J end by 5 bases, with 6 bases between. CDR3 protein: CASSLMSETQYF. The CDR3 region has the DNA TGTGCCAGCAGCTTAATGTCGGAGACCCAGTACTTC.

The CDR3 DNA sequence: TGTGCCAGCAGCACAGAGGGACTAGCGGAAAACATTCAGTACTTC. The encoded protein is CASSTEGLAENIQYF. This chain connects TRBV7-3 to TRBJ2-4, with 11 bases matching TRBD2. There are 15 residues in the CDR3. Germline assignment: CDR1 SGHTA and CDR2 FQGTGA. Trimming at V came to 5 bases and at J to 5 bases, leaving 5 bases not matched to a gene. The full variable domain, in which reference TRBV7-3 and TRBJ2-4 provide the parts outside the CDR3, is GAGVSQTPSNKVTEKGKYVELRCDPISGHTALYWYRQSLGQGPEFLIYFQGTGAADDSGLPNDRFFAVRPEGSVSTLKIQRTERGDSAVYLCASSTEGLAENIQYFGAGTRLSVL.

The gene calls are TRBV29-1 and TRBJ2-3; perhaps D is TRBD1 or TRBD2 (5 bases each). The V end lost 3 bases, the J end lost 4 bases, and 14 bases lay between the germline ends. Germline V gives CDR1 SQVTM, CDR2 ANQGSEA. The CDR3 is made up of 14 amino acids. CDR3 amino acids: CSVEEAGIADTQYF. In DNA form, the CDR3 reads TGCAGCGTTGAGGAGGCAGGGATCGCAGATACGCAGTATTTT.

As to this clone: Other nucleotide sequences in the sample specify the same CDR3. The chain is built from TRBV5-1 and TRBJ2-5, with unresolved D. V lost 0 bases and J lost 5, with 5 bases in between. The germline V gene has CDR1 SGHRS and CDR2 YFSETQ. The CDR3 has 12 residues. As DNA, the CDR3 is TGCGCCAGCAGCTTGGAAGGGGAGACCCAGTACTTC. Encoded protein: CASSLEGETQYF. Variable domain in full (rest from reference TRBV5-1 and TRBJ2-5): KAGVTQTPRYLIKTRGQQVTLSCSPISGHRSVSWYQQTPGQGLQFLFEYFSETQRNKGNFPGRFSGRQFSNSRSEMNVSTLELGDSALYLCASSLEGETQYFGPGTRLLVL.

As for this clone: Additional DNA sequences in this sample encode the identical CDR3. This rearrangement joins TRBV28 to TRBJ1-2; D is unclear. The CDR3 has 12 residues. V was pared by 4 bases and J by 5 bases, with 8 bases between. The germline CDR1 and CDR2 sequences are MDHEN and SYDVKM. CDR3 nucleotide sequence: TGTGCCAGCAGTTCGACGGGTTATGGCTACACCTTC. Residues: CASSSTGYGYTF.